The 25 T cell receptor beta chains below come from one sample, sequenced in a study of T cell responses to AZD1222 COVID-19 vaccine. TCRdb's table, derived via immunoSEQ multiplex PCR, lists solely in-frame clones and lacks some. The sample contains 150,000 to 160,000 clones, more than 85% of which appear only once. The sequencing here drew on peripheral blood, taken 28 days after the second AZD1222 dose. The receptors stem from an adult who received the AZD1222 COVID-19 vaccine.

The CDR3 here is CASSLVRTDYGYTF. DNA of the CDR3: TGTGCCAGCAGCTTAGTGCGGACAGACTATGGCTACACCTTC. The rearrangement joins TRBV7-2 to TRBJ1-2; a weak D match, TRBD1 (6 bases). CDR3 length: 14 residues. Germline V gene sequence: CDR1 SGHTA, CDR2 FQGNSA. Trimming left V 1 base short and J 3 bases short, with 9 bases between.

V gene TRBV5-1 combines with J gene TRBJ2-2, with 8 bases matching TRBD1. The germline CDR1 and CDR2 sequences are SGHRS and YFSETQ. The trim removed 4 bases at V and 7 bases at J, leaving 9 bases unmatched. The CDR3 sequence is 15 residues long. DNA of the CDR3: TGCGCCAGCAGCCGCCTTCAGGGGGCAGGCGGGGAGCTGTTTTTT. Protein product: CASSRLQGAGGELFF.

This clone was recorded a few times. The rearrangement links TRBV9 to TRBJ2-7; 14 nucleotides agree with TRBD2. Looked up from germline, CDR1 is SGDLS and CDR2 is YYNGEE. The CDR3 has 15 amino acids. V dropped 4 bases and J dropped 7; count of bases not matched to a gene: 7. DNA of the CDR3: TGTGCCAGCAGCCCCGGGACTAGCGGGAGAGCAGAGCAGTACTTC. This sequence encodes CASSPGTSGRAEQYF.

The CDR3 loop reads CASSRGAGATEAFF. For the CDR3, the DNA is TGTGCCAGCAGCCGCGGGGCAGGGGCCACTGAAGCTTTCTTT. This chain links TRBV13 with TRBJ1-1; possible D gene TRBD1, 6 bases. Germline V gene data show CDR1 as PRHDT and CDR2 as FYEKMQ (reference sequence). V shed 5 bases and J shed 4 bases, with 14 bases lying between them. The CDR3 covers 14 residues. Filled out from reference TRBV13 and TRBJ1-1, the complete variable domain reads AAGVIQSPRHLIKEKRETATLKCYPIPRHDTVYWYQQGPGQDPQFLISFYEKMQSDKGSIPDRFSAQQFSDYHSELNMSSLELGDSALYFCASSRGAGATEAFFGQGTRLTVV.

This chain uses TRBV15 with TRBJ1-6; D gene uncertain. CDR1 LNHNV and CDR2 YYDKDF come from the germline V gene (reference sequence). The CDR3 consists of 15 residues. Trimming stripped 5 bases from V and 5 bases from J, with 13 bases between. CDR3 amino acids: CATSGLPSDNSPLHF. CDR3 DNA sequence: TGTGCCACCAGCGGATTGCCCTCGGATAATTCACCCCTCCACTTT.

V and J are TRBV9 and TRBJ2-3; 7 bases are shared with TRBD2. The germline CDR1 and CDR2 sequences are SGDLS and YYNGEE. CDR3 length: 12 residues. The V and J ends lost 4 bases and 8 bases, in that order; junction bases with no gene match: 4. In DNA form, the CDR3 reads TGTGCCAGCAGCCTAAGGGAGGGTACGCAGTATTTT. Its protein is CASSLREGTQYF.

The V call is TRBV4-1, the J call TRBJ2-7, with 8 nucleotides matching TRBD2. Germline values: CDR1 MGHRA, CDR2 YSYEKL. The J segment lost 7 bases and the V segment lost 2 bases, leaving 7 bases of the junction unmatched. The CDR3 covers 14 residues. This CDR3 is CASSQPGGAREQYF. In nucleotides, the CDR3 is TGCGCCAGCAGCCAACCCGGGGGGGCGCGTGAGCAGTACTTC.

The sample holds one count of this clone. V is TRBV6-4 and J is TRBJ2-1, with TRBD1 identical over 7 bases. From germline, CDR1 is MRHNA and CDR2 SNTAGT. The ends lost 4 bases at V and 9 bases at J; junction bases unmatched: 15. The CDR3 sequence is 16 residues long. The CDR3 loop is CASSGRVTGASSEQFF. The CDR3 region has the DNA TGTGCCAGCAGTGGGCGGGTTACAGGGGCCAGCAGTGAGCAGTTCTTC.

The chain uses TRBV4-2 and TRBJ2-3, with TRBD2 matching 12 bases. This CDR3 region has 19 residues. V dropped 2 bases and J dropped 4; count of bases not matched to a gene: 13. CDR1 LGHNA and CDR2 YNFKEQ come from the germline V gene. CDR3 coding DNA: TGTGCCAGCAGCCAACGCCTTTTAGGACTAGCGGGATTCCCAGATACGCAGTATTTT. Translated: CASSQRLLGLAGFPDTQYF.

This chain connects TRBV7-2 to TRBJ2-7; D is possibly TRBD2 (6 bases). Trimming stripped 1 base from V and 7 bases from J, with 17 bases between. The CDR3 loop spans 15 amino acids. Germline V gene data show CDR1 as SGHTA and CDR2 as FQGNSA. CDR3 residues: CASSLEAPWGGEQYF. In DNA, the CDR3 is TGTGCCAGCAGCTTAGAGGCCCCGTGGGGAGGTGAGCAGTACTTC.

This chain uses TRBV7-2 with TRBJ1-2; D may be TRBD1 (5 bases). V lost 2 bases, J lost 2 bases, and 6 bases lay in between. The CDR3 covers 13 residues. Germline loops: CDR1 SGHTA, CDR2 FQGNSA. CDR3 amino acids: CASSLKGNYGYTF. The DNA for the CDR3 is TGTGCCAGCAGCTTAAAGGGGAACTATGGCTACACCTTC.

V gene TRBV4-2 combines with J gene TRBJ2-2; 9 bases map to TRBD2. Trimming removed 0 bases from V and 6 bases from J; junction bases left unmatched: 8. Germline V gene data show CDR1 as LGHNA and CDR2 as YNFKEQ. This CDR3 has 17 residues. CDR3 sequence reads: CASSQDRGASGAGELFF. CDR3 nucleotide sequence: TGTGCCAGCAGCCAAGATCGTGGGGCTAGCGGGGCCGGGGAGCTGTTTTTT.

The V and J genes are TRBV10-3 and TRBJ1-1, with D possibly matching TRBD1 (6 bases). V lost 6 bases to trimming and J lost 1 base, with 9 bases between them. Per the germline V gene, CDR1 is ENHRY and CDR2 is SYGVKD. This CDR3 is 13 amino acids long. The CDR3 nucleotides read TGTGCCATCAGAGGCAGGGGGAACACTGAAGCTTTCTTT. Residues: CAIRGRGNTEAFF.

This chain joins TRBV18 and TRBJ2-7; weak D call: TRBD2 (5 bases). The CDR3 is 14 amino acids. CDR1 and CDR2 from the germline V gene are KGHSH and LQKENI. V lost 3 bases and J 3 bases, leaving 12 bases between the germline ends. The CDR3 DNA follows: TGTGCCAGCTCACCTCCTGAGGGAGTCTACGAGCAGTACTTC. Translated: CASSPPEGVYEQYF.

The chain combines TRBV2 with TRBJ1-5, with 7 positions matching TRBD1. The CDR3 extends over 13 amino acids. V lost 6 bases to trimming and J lost 7 bases; unmatched junction nucleotides: 6. The germline gives CDR1 SNHLY, CDR2 FYNNEI. CDR3 sequence (DNA): TGTGCCAGCAGGGGACAGATTGGACAGCCCCAGCATTTT. It is translated as CASRGQIGQPQHF.

The chain has TRBV7-8 and TRBJ1-1, with unresolved D. CDR1 and CDR2 from the germline V gene are SGHVS and FQNEAQ. The length of the CDR3 is 15 residues. Trimming removed 1 base at V and 3 bases at J, with 12 bases between. CDR3 sequence reads: CASSLEGPLYTEAFF. CDR3 bases: TGTGCCAGCAGCTTAGAAGGGCCTCTGTACACTGAAGCTTTCTTT.

This sequence joins TRBV25-1 and TRBJ1-2; D possibly corresponds to TRBD1 (6 bases). The CDR3 contains 15 residues. Trimming removed 0 bases from V and 7 bases from J, with 15 bases in between. CDR1 is MGHDK, CDR2 SYGVNS, per germline. CDR3 bases: TGTGCCAGCAGTGAATACGGGGCTAGGGGGGGTGGCTACACCTTC. Its protein product is CASSEYGARGGGYTF.

CDR3 sequence: CASSGEVSEAFF. CDR3 bases: TGTGCCAGCAGTGGGGAGGTCTCTGAAGCTTTCTTT. The V and J genes are TRBV25-1 and TRBJ1-1; no clear D gene. V lost 4 bases and J 6 bases, leaving 9 bases between the germline ends. The CDR3 loop spans 12 amino acids. CDR1 and CDR2 from the germline V gene are MGHDK and SYGVNS.

The rearrangement uses TRBV6-5 and TRBJ1-1, with D perhaps TRBD1 (5 bases). The V gene lost 0 bases and the J gene lost 2 bases, with 7 bases spanning the gap. Germline V gene data show CDR1 as MNHEY and CDR2 as SVGAGI. The CDR3 is 14 amino acids. The CDR3 region has the DNA TGTGCCAGCAGTTACTCGACAGCCAACACTGAAGCTTTCTTT. Translated: CASSYSTANTEAFF.

V usage is TRBV30 and J usage is TRBJ1-5, with no clear D. The CDR3 runs to 13 residues. V lost 1 base and J lost 7, with 11 bases in between. Germline values: CDR1 GTSNPN, CDR2 SVGIG (reference sequence). In nucleotides, the CDR3 is TGTGCCTGGAGTGCCTCCTGGGAACAGCCCCAGCATTTT. Protein: CAWSASWEQPQHF.

The rearrangement links TRBV27 to TRBJ1-5; D is possibly TRBD1 (5 bases). Trimming took 0 bases from V and 7 from J, leaving 16 bases between them. Germline CDR1 and CDR2: MNHEY and SMNVEV (reference sequence). CDR3 length equals 16 residues. The CDR3 region is CASSLSPPRGEQPQHF. In DNA form, the CDR3 reads TGTGCCAGCAGTTTATCTCCCCCTCGGGGGGAACAGCCCCAGCATTTT.

The rearrangement joins TRBV30 to TRBJ1-3; D is possibly TRBD1 (5 bases). The length of the CDR3 is 15 residues. From germline, CDR1 is GTSNPN and CDR2 SVGIG (reference sequence). V lost 5 bases and J lost 6, with 20 bases in between. CDR3 sequence reads: CAWGGVGYLVNTIYF. The CDR3 nucleotides are TGTGCCTGGGGAGGGGTCGGCTATCTGGTAAACACCATATATTTT.

The chain has TRBV19 and TRBJ2-5, with D possibly matching TRBD2 (5 bases). The CDR3 has 15 residues. CDR1 is LNHDA and CDR2 is SQIVND in the germline V gene (reference sequence). V was pared by 5 bases and J by 2 bases, with 15 bases between. This CDR3 reads CASSHPGSIQETQYF. Written as DNA, the CDR3 is TGTGCCAGTAGTCATCCGGGGTCCATTCAAGAGACCCAGTACTTC.

This clone turned up a few times. The V and J genes are TRBV19 and TRBJ1-5; the match to TRBD1 covers 10 bases. V shed 1 base and J 6 bases; nucleotides not matched to a gene: 0. CDR1 and CDR2 (germline): LNHDA, SQIVND (reference sequence). The CDR3 spans 14 residues. DNA for the CDR3: TGTGCCAGTAGTATAGGGACAGGGGGTCAGCCCCAGCATTTT. This sequence encodes CASSIGTGGQPQHF.

This clone appeared once. This sequence joins TRBV6-5 and TRBJ2-2; 7 bases match TRBD1. This CDR3 spans 13 amino acids. V was clipped by 10 bases and J by 1 base; unmatched bases: 3. Germline CDR1 reads MNHEY; CDR2 reads SVGAGI. The CDR3 spells CATRTGNTGELFF. CDR3 coding DNA: TGTGCCACCAGGACAGGGAACACCGGGGAGCTGTTTTTT.